What follows is one TCR beta chain and its context. Between the trimmed V and J ends, which lost 4 bases and 4 bases, there was a span of 20 bases. Germline V lookup: CDR1 MNHEY, CDR2 SVGAGI. This CDR3 is built from 17 residues. These data belong to a study of patients and donors after allogeneic stem cell transplantation. TCRdb reprocessed the RT-PCR reads via MiXCR and lists one record per CDR3 protein. The sample lists about 960,000 distinct CDR3 sequences; over 15% were seen once. This sequence was found in a human donor who was either an allogeneic HSCT recipient or a stem cell or donor lymphocyte infusion donor (not recorded which). It is not recorded whose cells these are; they may come from a transplant donor. The chain uses TRBV6-5 and TRBJ2-1; D uncertain. The specimen was blood, either unsorted or a sorted T cell fraction (not recorded which). In nucleotides, the CDR3 is TGTGCCAGCAGTTCCGCCACCTTCGAGAGGTCGTACAATGAGCAGTTCTTC. It is translated as CASSSATFERSYNEQFF.